Sequencing of this T cell receptor (beta chain) was carried out in a study of beta chain features in type 1 diabetes. General study results and limits: Among type 1 diabetes patients, VDJ junctions had fewer insertions and more deletions. All four CD4+ subsets of Type 1 diabetes patients contained TCRB CDR3s that were moderately but significantly shorter.

Cell sorting via CD45RO/CCR7/CD25/CD127/CD95/CD27 was performed to obtain CD4+ naive, central memory, regulatory and stem cell-like memory cells. Each sorted population was over 98% pure. Expressed TCRB transcripts were sequenced because the isolated RNA had all been reverse transcribed beforehand. Only in-frame clones appear in the TCRdb table, and some are missing; sequencing was by immunoSEQ multiplex PCR. The sample holds around 56,000 clones, about 47% seen once. This clone was seen only a few times. As yet, its antigen is unknown. Germline V gene data show CDR1 as MNHEY and CDR2 as SVGAGI. The CDR3 length is 15 residues. Trimming at V came to 6 bases and at J to 4 bases, leaving 10 bases not matched to a gene.

This rearrangement joins TRBV6-5 to TRBJ2-3; TRBD1 aligns across 7 bases. Sequenced sample: Tregs from blood. The receptor was isolated from a woman aged 40 to 50 with type 1 diabetes. The CDR3 protein is CASSQTGEIADTQYF. The CDR3 DNA reads as TGTGCCAGCAGCCAAACAGGGGAGATCGCAGATACGCAGTATTTT.